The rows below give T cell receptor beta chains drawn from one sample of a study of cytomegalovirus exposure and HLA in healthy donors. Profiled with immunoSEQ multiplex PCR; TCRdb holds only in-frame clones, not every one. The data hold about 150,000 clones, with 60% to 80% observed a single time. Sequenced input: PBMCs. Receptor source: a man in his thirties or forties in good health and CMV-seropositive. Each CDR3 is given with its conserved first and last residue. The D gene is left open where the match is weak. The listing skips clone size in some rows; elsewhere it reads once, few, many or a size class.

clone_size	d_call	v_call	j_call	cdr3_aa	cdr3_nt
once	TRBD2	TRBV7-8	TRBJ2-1	CASSSAAGLYNEQFF	TGTGCCAGCAGTTCGGCAGCGGGACTATACAATGAGCAGTTCTTC
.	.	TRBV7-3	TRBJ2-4	CASSRGASTKNIQYF	TGTGCCAGCAGCCGTGGAGCTAGCACCAAAAACATTCAGTACTTC
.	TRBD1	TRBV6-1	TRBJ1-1	CASSSQGAQGTEAFF	TGTGCCAGCAGTTCCCAGGGGGCGCAAGGCACTGAAGCTTTCTTT
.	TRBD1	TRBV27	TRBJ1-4	CASSLTGTANNEKLFF	TGTGCCAGCAGTTTAACCGGGACAGCGAATAATGAAAAACTGTTTTTT
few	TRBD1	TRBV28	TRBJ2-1	CASSPGQDLQRDGSYNEQFF	TGTGCCAGCAGTCCAGGACAGGACCTACAACGGGACGGCTCCTACAATGAGCAGTTCTTC
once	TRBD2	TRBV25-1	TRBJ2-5	CASSGFSGSAQYF	TGTGCCAGCAGTGGTTTTAGCGGGAGCGCCCAGTACTTC
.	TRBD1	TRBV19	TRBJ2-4	CASSKQGAKNIQYF	TGTGCCAGTAGTAAACAGGGGGCCAAAAACATTCAGTACTTC
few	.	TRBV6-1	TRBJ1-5	CASSEQGQPQHF	TGTGCCAGCAGTGAACAGGGTCAGCCCCAGCATTTT
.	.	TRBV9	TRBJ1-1	CAPHGQTNTEAFF	TGTGCCCCCCACGGACAGACGAACACTGAAGCTTTCTTT
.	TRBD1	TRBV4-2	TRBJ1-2	CASSQSLGQGIYGYTF	TGTGCCAGCAGCCAATCATTGGGACAGGGGATTTATGGCTACACCTTC
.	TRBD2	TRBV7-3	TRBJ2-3	CASSLAGGVTDTQYF	TGTGCCAGCAGCCTAGCGGGAGGGGTCACAGATACGCAGTATTTT
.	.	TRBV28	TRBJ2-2	CASSSYSDIATGELFF	TGTGCCAGCAGTTCTTACTCGGACATCGCGACCGGGGAGCTGTTTTTT
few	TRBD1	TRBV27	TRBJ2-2	CASSLSARGQYTGELFF	TGTGCCAGCAGTTTATCGGCCCGGGGACAGTACACCGGGGAGCTGTTTTTT
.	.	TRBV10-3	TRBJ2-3	CAIKVGGGTDTQYF	TGTGCCATCAAAGTAGGAGGGGGCACAGATACGCAGTATTTT
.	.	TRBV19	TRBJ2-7	CASTITAGPYEQYF	TGTGCCAGTACAATAACGGCAGGCCCCTACGAGCAGTACTTC
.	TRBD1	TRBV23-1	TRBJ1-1	CASSQSGTGGGGNTEAFF	TGCGCCAGCAGTCAATCCGGGACAGGGGGCGGGGGGAACACTGAAGCTTTCTTT
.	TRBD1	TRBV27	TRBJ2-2	CASSPGQRLTGELFF	TGTGCCAGCAGTCCGGGACAGAGGCTGACCGGGGAGCTGTTTTTT
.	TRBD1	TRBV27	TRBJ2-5	CASSLGTGVETQYF	TGTGCCAGCAGTCTAGGGACAGGGGTAGAGACCCAGTACTTC
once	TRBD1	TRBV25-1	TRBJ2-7	CASSEYKGAIYEQYF	TGTGCCAGCAGTGAATATAAGGGGGCGATCTACGAGCAGTACTTC
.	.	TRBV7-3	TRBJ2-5	CASSRAQGETQYF	TGTGCCAGCAGTCGAGCGCAGGGCGAGACCCAGTACTTC
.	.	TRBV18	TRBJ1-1	CASSPVSGANTEAFF	TGTGCCAGCTCACCTGTAAGCGGGGCGAACACTGAAGCTTTCTTT
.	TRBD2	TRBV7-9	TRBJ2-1	CASSLASGRALDEQFF	TGTGCCAGCAGCTTAGCAAGCGGGAGGGCCTTAGATGAGCAGTTCTTC
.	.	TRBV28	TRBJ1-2	CASSPPPGVGGYTF	TGTGCCAGCAGTCCCCCACCGGGGGTAGGCGGCTACACCTTC
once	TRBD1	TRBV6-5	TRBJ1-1	CASSNDRGNTEAFF	TGTGCCAGCAGCAACGACAGGGGGAACACTGAAGCTTTCTTT
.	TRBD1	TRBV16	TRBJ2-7	CASSQTGGRYRRQYF	TGTGCCAGCAGCCAAACAGGGGGCAGGTATCGTCGGCAGTACTTC
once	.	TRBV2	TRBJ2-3	CASAQGTSSDTQYF	TGTGCCAGCGCCCAAGGTACTAGTTCAGATACGCAGTATTTT
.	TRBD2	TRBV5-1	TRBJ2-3	CASSLSPSGASTDTQYF	TGCGCCAGCAGCCTATCACCTAGCGGGGCTAGCACAGATACGCAGTATTTT
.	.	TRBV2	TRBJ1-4	CASSEGSQGNEKLFF	TGTGCCAGCAGTGAAGGAAGCCAGGGAAATGAAAAACTGTTTTTT
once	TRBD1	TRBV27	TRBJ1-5	CARRGAGGNNQPQHF	TGTGCCAGACGCGGGGCAGGGGGCAACAATCAGCCCCAGCATTTT
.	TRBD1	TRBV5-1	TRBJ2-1	CASSLAPGQGVNEQFF	TGCGCCAGCAGCTTGGCCCCTGGACAGGGGGTCAATGAGCAGTTCTTC
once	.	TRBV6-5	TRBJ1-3	CASTGGEPGNTIYF	TGTGCCAGCACCGGAGGGGAGCCTGGAAACACCATATATTTT
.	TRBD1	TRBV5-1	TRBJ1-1	CASSLLTGGGAEAFF	TGCGCCAGCAGCTTGCTAACAGGGGGAGGGGCTGAAGCTTTCTTT
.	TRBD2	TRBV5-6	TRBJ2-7	CASRGGSSGRLEEQYF	TGTGCCAGCAGGGGGGGTTCTAGCGGGAGGTTGGAGGAGCAGTACTTC
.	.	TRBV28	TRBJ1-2	CASSWGLGVGYTF	TGTGCCAGCAGTTGGGGTTTAGGGGTTGGCTACACCTTC
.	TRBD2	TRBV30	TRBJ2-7	CAWSGAGGIYEQYF	TGTGCCTGGAGTGGTGCGGGAGGAATCTACGAGCAGTACTTC
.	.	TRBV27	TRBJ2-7	CASSLSLARALYEQYF	TGTGCCAGCAGTTTATCGTTAGCCAGAGCCCTCTACGAGCAGTACTTC
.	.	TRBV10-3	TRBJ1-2	CAIRGSRDKGYGYTF	TGTGCCATCAGGGGAAGCAGGGATAAGGGTTATGGCTACACCTTC
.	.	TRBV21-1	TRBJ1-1	CASRNRVEGSEAFF	TGTGCCAGCAGAAACAGGGTCGAGGGGTCTGAAGCTTTCTTT
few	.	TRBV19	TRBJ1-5	CASSTTDSSNQPQHF	TGTGCCAGTAGTACGACAGACAGTAGCAATCAGCCCCAGCATTTT
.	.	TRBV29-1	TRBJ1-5	CSAGGGRDQPQHF	TGCAGCGCTGGGGGGGGAAGGGACCAGCCCCAGCATTTT
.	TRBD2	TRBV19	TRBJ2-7	CASSIAGVDYEQYF	TGTGCCAGTAGTATCGCGGGAGTCGACTACGAGCAGTACTTC
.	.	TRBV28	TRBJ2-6	CASTRPGREVSGANVLTF	TGTGCCAGCACCCGACCCGGCAGGGAGGTTTCTGGGGCCAACGTCCTGACTTTC
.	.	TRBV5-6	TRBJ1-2	CASSGRGLGYGYTF	TGTGCCAGCAGCGGGCGGGGCTTGGGGTATGGCTACACCTTC